The rows below give T cell receptor beta chains drawn from one sample of a study of Ad26.COV2.S vaccination and SARS-CoV-2 variants. Sequencing was performed with immunoSEQ multiplex PCR; in TCRdb, only in-frame clones are kept and a portion is missing. Among around 300,000 clones listed, under 90% were seen once. The source was peripheral blood, collected in a trial of Ad26.COV2.S vaccine versus placebo. The receptors were gathered from a person between 18 and 65 years old who received the Ad26.COV2.S COVID-19 vaccine or a placebo. CDR3s leave out the opening cysteine and the closing phenylalanine or tryptophan.

V gene: TRBV7-2
J gene: TRBJ1-1
CDR3 protein: ASSSGLNTEAF

V gene: TRBV19
J gene: TRBJ1-2
CDR3 protein: ASSISVSADFYGYT

V gene: TRBV19
J gene: TRBJ1-2
CDR3 protein: ASSAWTGDLIPYGYT

V gene: TRBV12-3/TRBV12-4
J gene: TRBJ2-3
CDR3 protein: ASSEQGPDTQY

V gene: TRBV7-8
J gene: TRBJ1-4
CDR3 protein: ASSLGPGGLNEKLF

V gene: TRBV2
J gene: TRBJ1-5
CDR3 protein: ASSVEGLGQPQH

V gene: TRBV11-2
J gene: TRBJ1-6
CDR3 protein: ASSPRGGPLH

V gene: TRBV4-1
J gene: TRBJ1-6
CDR3 protein: ASSQGTGDLYSPLH

V gene: TRBV12-5
J gene: TRBJ1-3
CDR3 protein: ASGLFPLASGNTIY

V gene: TRBV30
J gene: TRBJ2-3
CDR3 protein: AWTLSSFPGSTQY

V gene: TRBV18
J gene: TRBJ1-4
CDR3 protein: ASSPNTGTGDEKLF

V gene: TRBV15
J gene: TRBJ2-2
CDR3 protein: ATSRGKGEGSGELF

V gene: TRBV11-3
J gene: TRBJ2-2
CDR3 protein: ASSYWAGLSGELF